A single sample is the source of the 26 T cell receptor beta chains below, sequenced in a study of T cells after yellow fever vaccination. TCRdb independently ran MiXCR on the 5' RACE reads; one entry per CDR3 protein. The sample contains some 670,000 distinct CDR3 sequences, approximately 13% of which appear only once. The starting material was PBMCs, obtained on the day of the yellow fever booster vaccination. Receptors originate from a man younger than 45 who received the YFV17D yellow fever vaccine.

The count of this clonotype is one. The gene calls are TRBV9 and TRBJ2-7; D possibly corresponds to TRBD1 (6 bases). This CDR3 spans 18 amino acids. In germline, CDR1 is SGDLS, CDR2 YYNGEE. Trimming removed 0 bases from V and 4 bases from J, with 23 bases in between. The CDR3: CASSVGGGDPGVGYEQYF. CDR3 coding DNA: TGTGCCAGCAGCGTAGGAGGGGGAGATCCCGGGGTCGGTTACGAGCAGTACTTC.

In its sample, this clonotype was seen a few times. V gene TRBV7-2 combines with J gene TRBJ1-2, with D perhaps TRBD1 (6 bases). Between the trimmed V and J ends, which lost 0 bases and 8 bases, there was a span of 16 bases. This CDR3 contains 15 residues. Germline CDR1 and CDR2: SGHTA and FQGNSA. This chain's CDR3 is CASSLAGAAVGGYTF. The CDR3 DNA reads TGTGCCAGCAGCTTAGCGGGGGCGGCAGTCGGCGGCTACACCTTC.

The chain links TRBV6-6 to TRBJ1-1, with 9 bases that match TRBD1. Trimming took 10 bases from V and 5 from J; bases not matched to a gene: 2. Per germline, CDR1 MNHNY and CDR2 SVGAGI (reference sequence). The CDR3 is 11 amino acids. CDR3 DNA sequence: TGTGCCACGGACAGGGGAACTGAAGCTTTCTTT. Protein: CATDRGTEAFF.

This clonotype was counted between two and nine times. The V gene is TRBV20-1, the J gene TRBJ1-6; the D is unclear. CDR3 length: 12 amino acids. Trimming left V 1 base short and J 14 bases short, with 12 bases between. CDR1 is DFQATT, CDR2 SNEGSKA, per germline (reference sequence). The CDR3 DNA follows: TGCAGTGCTAGAGCCCCAACAGCCGCCCTCCACTTT. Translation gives CSARAPTAALHF.

CDR3 coding DNA: TGTGCCAGCAGCCCCAGACAGAGTACTGAAGCTTTCTTT. This sequence encodes CASSPRQSTEAFF. The chain couples TRBV12-3 or TRBV12-4 to TRBJ1-1; possibly TRBD1 for D (5 bases). The CDR3 contains 13 residues. V was pared by 6 bases and J by 5 bases, with 13 bases between.

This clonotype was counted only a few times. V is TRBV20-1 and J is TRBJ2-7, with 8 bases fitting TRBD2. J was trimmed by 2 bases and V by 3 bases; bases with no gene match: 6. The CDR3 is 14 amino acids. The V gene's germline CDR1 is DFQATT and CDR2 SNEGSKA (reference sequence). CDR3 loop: CSARASGGTYEQYF. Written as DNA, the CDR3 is TGCAGTGCTAGGGCCAGCGGGGGAACCTACGAGCAGTACTTC.

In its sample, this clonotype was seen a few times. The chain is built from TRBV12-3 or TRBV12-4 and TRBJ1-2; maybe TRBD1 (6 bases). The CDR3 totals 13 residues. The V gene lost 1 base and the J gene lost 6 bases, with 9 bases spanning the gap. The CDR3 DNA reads TGTGCCAGCAGTTTAGGACAGGAAAATGGCTACACCTTC. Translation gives CASSLGQENGYTF.

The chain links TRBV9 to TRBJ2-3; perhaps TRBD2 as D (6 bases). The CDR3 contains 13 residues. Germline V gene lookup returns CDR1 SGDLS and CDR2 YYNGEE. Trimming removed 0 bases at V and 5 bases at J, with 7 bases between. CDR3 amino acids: CASSVAGVDTQYF. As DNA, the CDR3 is TGTGCCAGCAGCGTAGCGGGGGTAGATACGCAGTATTTT.

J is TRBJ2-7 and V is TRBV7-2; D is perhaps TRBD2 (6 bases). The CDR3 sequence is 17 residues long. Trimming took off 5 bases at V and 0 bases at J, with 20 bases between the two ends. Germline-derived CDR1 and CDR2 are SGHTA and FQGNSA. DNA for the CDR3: TGTGCCAGCAGCGACAGAGCCGGGACTTTGAGCTCCTACGAGCAGTACTTC. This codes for CASSDRAGTLSSYEQYF.

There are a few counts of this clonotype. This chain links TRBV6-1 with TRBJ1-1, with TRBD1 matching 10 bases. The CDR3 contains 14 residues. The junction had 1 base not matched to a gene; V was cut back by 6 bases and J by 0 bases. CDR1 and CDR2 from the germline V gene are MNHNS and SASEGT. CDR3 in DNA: TGTGCCAGCAGGGGGACAGGGGTGAACACTGAAGCTTTCTTT. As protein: CASRGTGVNTEAFF.

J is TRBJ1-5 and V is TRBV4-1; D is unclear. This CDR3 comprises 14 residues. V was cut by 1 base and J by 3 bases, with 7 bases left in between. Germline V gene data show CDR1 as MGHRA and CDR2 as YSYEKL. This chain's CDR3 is CASSQGAINQPQHF. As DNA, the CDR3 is TGCGCCAGCAGCCAAGGGGCCATCAATCAGCCCCAGCATTTT.

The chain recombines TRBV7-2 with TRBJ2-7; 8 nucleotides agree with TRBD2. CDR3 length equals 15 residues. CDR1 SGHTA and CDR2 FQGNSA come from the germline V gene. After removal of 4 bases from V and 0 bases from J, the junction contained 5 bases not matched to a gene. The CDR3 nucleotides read TGTGCCAGCAGCTACCCGGGGGGGCCCTCCTACGAGCAGTACTTC. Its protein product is CASSYPGGPSYEQYF.

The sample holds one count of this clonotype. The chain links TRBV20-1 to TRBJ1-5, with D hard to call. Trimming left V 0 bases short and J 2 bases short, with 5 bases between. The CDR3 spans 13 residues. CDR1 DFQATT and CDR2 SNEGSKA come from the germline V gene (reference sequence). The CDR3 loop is CSARERGNQPQHF. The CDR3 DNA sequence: TGCAGTGCTAGAGAACGAGGCAATCAGCCCCAGCATTTT.

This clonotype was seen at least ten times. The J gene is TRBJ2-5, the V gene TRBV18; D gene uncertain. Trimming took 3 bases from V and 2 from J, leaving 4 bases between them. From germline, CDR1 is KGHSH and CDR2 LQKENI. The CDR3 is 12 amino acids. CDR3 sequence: CASSPGQETQYF. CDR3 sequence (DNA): TGTGCCAGCTCACCGGGACAAGAGACCCAGTACTTC.

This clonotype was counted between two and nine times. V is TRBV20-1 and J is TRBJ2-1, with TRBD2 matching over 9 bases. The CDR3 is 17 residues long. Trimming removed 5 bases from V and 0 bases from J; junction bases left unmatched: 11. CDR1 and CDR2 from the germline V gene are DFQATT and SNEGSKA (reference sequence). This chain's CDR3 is CSAQGLASKSSYNEQFF. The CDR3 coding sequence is TGCAGTGCTCAGGGACTAGCTTCGAAATCCTCCTACAATGAGCAGTTCTTC.

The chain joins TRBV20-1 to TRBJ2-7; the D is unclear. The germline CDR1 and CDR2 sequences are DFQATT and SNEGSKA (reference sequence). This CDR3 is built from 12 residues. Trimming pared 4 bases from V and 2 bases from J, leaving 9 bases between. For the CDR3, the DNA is TGCAGTGCTACGGATCCAACCTACGAGCAGTACTTC. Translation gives CSATDPTYEQYF.

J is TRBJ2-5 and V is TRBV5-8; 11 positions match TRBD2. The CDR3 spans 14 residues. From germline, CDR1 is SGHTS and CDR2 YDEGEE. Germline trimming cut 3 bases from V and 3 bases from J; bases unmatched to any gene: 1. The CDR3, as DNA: TGTGCCAGCAGCTGGGGACTAGCGGAAGAGACCCAGTACTTC. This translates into CASSWGLAEETQYF.

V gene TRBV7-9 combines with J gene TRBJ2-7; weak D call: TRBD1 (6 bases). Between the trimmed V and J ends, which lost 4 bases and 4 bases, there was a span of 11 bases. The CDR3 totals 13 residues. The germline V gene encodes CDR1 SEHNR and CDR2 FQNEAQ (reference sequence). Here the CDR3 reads CASSSRTVYEQYF. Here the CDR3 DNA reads TGTGCCAGCAGCTCACGGACAGTGTACGAGCAGTACTTC.

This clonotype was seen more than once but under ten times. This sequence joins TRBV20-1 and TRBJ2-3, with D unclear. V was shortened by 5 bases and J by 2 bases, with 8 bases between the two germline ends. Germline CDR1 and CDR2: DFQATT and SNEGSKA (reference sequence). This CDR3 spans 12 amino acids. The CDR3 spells CSAAKTTDTQYF. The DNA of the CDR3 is TGCAGTGCTGCTAAGACCACAGATACGCAGTATTTT.

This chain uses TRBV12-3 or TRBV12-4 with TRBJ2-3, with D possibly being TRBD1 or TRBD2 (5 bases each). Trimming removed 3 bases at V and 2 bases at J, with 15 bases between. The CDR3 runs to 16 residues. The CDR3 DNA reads TGTGCCAGCAGTTTGTTTAGCAGAGGGGACACAGATACGCAGTATTTT. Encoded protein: CASSLFSRGDTDTQYF.

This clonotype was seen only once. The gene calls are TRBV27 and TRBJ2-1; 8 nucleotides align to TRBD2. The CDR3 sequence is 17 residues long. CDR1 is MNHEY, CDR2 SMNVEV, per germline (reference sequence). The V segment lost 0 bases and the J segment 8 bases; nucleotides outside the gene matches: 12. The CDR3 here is CASSLSVSGGPSYEQFF. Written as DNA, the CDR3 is TGTGCCAGCAGTTTATCGGTTTCGGGAGGGCCCTCGTATGAGCAGTTCTTC.

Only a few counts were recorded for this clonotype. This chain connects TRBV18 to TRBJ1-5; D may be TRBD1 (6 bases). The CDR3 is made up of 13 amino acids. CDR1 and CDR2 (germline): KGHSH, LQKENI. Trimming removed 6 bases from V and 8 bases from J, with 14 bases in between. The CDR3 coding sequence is TGTGCCAGCTCCGACCAGGGGAACAAGCCCCAGCATTTT. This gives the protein CASSDQGNKPQHF.

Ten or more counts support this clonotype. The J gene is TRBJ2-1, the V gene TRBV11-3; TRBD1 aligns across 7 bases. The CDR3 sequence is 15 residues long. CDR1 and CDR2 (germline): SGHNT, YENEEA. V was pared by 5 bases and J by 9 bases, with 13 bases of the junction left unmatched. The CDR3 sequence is CASSLQGRAGGEQFF. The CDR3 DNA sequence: TGTGCCAGCAGCCTACAGGGTAGGGCAGGGGGTGAGCAGTTCTTC.

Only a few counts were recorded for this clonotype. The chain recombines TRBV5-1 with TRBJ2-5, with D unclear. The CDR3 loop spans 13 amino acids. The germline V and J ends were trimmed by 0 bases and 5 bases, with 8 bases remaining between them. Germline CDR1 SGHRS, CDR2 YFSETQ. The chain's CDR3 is CASSLAEVETQYF. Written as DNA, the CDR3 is TGCGCCAGCAGCTTGGCCGAGGTTGAGACCCAGTACTTC.

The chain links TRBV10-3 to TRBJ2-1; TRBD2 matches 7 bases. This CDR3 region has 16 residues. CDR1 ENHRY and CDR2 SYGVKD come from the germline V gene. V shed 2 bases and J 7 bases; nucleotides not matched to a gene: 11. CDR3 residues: CAISELLAANGNEQFF. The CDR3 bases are TGTGCCATCAGTGAGCTCCTAGCGGCCAATGGGAATGAGCAGTTCTTC.

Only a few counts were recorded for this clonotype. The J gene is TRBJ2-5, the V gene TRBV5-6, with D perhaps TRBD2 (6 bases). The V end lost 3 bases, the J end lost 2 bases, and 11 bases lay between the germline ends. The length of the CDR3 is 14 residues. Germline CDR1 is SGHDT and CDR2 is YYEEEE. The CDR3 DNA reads TGTGCCAGCAGCTGGAGGGCGGGACAAGAGACCCAGTACTTC. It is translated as CASSWRAGQETQYF.